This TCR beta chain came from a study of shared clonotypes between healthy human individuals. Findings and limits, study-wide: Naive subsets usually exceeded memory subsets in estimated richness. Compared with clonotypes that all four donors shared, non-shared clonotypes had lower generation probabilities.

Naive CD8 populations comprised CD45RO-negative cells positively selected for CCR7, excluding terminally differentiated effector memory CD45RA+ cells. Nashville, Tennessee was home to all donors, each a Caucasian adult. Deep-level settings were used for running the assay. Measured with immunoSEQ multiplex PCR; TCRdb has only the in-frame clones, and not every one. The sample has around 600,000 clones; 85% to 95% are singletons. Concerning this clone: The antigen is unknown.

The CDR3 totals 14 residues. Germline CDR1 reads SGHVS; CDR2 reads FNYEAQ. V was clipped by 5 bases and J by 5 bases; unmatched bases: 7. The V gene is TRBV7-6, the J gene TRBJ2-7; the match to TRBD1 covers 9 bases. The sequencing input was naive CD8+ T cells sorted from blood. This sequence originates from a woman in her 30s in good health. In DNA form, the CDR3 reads TGTGCCAGCAGCCTGGGACAGGGAGGCGACGAGCAGTACTTC. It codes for CASSLGQGGDEQYF. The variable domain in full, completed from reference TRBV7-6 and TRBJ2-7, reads GAGVSQSPRYKVTKRGQDVALRCDPISGHVSLYWYRQALGQGPEFLTYFNYEAQQDKSGLPNDRFSAERPEGSISTLTIQRTEQRDSAMYRCASSLGQGGDEQYFGPGTRLTVT.